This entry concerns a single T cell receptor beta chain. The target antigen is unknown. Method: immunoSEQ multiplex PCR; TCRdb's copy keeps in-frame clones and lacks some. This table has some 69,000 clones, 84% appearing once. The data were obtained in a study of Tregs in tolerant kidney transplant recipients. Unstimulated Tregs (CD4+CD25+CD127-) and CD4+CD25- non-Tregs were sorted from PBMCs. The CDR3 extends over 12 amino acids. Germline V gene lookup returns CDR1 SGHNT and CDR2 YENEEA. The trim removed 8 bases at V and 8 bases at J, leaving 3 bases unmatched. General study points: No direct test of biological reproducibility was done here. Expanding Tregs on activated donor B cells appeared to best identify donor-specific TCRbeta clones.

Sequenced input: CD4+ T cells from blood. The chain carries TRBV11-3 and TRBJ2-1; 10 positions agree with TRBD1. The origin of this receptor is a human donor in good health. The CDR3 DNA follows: TGTGCCAGCGACAGGGGGCGGGATGAGCAGTTCTTC. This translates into CASDRGRDEQFF. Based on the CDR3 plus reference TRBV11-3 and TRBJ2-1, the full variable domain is EAGVVQSPRYKIIEKKQPVAFWCNPISGHNTLYWYLQNLGQGPELLIRYENEEAVDDSQLPKDRFSAERLKGVDSTLKIQPAELGDSAVYLCASDRGRDEQFFGPGTRLTVL.